Presented here are 5 T cell receptor beta chains from one specimen sequenced in a study of cytomegalovirus exposure and HLA in healthy donors. The PCR contained 60 Vbeta and 13 Jbeta primers. Sequenced by immunoSEQ multiplex PCR; TCRdb stores in-frame clones only, minus some. The sample carries tens of thousands of clones, about 77% recorded once. The sequenced sample consisted of PBMCs. The receptors shown here come from a male donor in good health and CMV-seropositive.

The gene calls are TRBV7-9 and TRBJ2-7, with 7 bases lining up with TRBD2. CDR1 and CDR2 from the germline V gene are SEHNR and FQNEAQ (reference sequence). Losses at the gene ends were 1 base for V and 5 bases for J; bases not matched to a gene: 11. CDR3 length: 16 amino acids. The CDR3 nucleotides are TGTGCCAGCAGCTTAGAAGGCGGGAGTTTCCAGAACGAGCAGTACTTC. Protein product: CASSLEGGSFQNEQYF.

The chain combines TRBV28 with TRBJ1-4; the D gene is possibly TRBD1 (5 bases). V shed 6 bases and J shed 4 bases, with 15 bases lying between them. The CDR3 has 15 residues. CDR1 is MDHEN, CDR2 SYDVKM, per germline. CDR3 nucleotide sequence: TGTGCCAGCAGCTATGGGACGGGACTTAATGAAAAACTGTTTTTT. Amino acid sequence: CASSYGTGLNEKLFF.

The chain is built from TRBV5-4 and TRBJ2-5; 8 nucleotides align to TRBD1. The V and J ends lost 7 bases and 3 bases, in that order; junction bases with no gene match: 5. The germline V gene has CDR1 SGHNT and CDR2 YYREEE (reference sequence). There are 13 residues in the CDR3. CDR3 loop: CASGQDREETQYF. DNA for the CDR3: TGTGCCAGCGGCCAGGACAGGGAAGAGACCCAGTACTTC.

This clone was observed a handful of times. The V and J genes are TRBV7-6 and TRBJ1-4; TRBD1 matches 10 bases. The CDR3 extends over 19 amino acids. With 0 bases clipped from V and 5 bases from J, the junction kept 12 bases outside the gene matches. Per the germline V gene, CDR1 is SGHVS and CDR2 is FNYEAQ. CDR3 bases: TGTGCCAGCAGCTTAGCGCTCGGGACAGGGGAAATTATAAATGAAAAACTGTTTTTT. Its protein product is CASSLALGTGEIINEKLFF.

The CDR3 reads CASSRGAETTNEKLFF. The CDR3 coding sequence is TGTGCCAGCAGCCGGGGAGCAGAAACAACTAATGAAAAACTGTTTTTT. The V and J genes are TRBV7-8 and TRBJ1-4; D not resolved. The V and J ends lost 5 bases and 0 bases respectively, with 13 bases between them. The CDR3 has 16 amino acids. The V gene's germline CDR1 is SGHVS and CDR2 FQNEAQ. Complete variable domain (other parts from reference TRBV7-8 and TRBJ1-4): GAGVSQSPRYKVAKRGQDVALRCDPISGHVSLFWYQQALGQGPEFLTYFQNEAQLDKSGLPSDRFFAERPEGSVSTLKIQRTQQEDSAVYLCASSRGAETTNEKLFFGSGTQLSVL.